This T cell receptor beta chain was sequenced for a study of identical twins (dated by TCRdb to about 2016). Concerning the study at large: To test whether fetal clonotypes persist, this study deep-sequenced TCR alpha and beta repertoires from monozygotic twins, from unrelated adults of various ages, and from cord blood. To rule out contamination, the twin experiments were replicated at different times with different library preparation protocols.

As encoded in the germline V gene, CDR1 is MGHDK while CDR2 is SYGVNS. The CDR3 spans 16 residues, from the cysteine through the phenylalanine. Only the CDR3 region is kept as DNA, spanning 48 bases read in frame from base 1. V loses 5 bases, J loses 0 bases, and the germline ends lie 13 bases apart. As for this clonotype: Its antigen remains unidentified. The input lacks base qualities; no much larger clone sits a single base away.

The paper's findings and limits, for the study overall: Excess twin sharing in beta out-of-frame sequences was weaker because fewer shared sequences lowered the signal-to-noise ratio. Out-of-frame TCR alpha sharing in monozygotic twins was systematically underestimated by recombination models, whereas sharing between unrelated individuals was in agreement with the recombination models. Fewer insertions were carried by abundant cord blood beta clonotypes; a weaker similar trend was observed in young adult naive repertoires, while no such trend was observed in memory repertoires. Because the same donors could not be followed over many years, conclusions were based on cross-sectional statistical analysis. Compared with coincidental sharing between unrelated individuals, out-of-frame TCR alpha sequences shared between twins had an excess of sequences with low generation probability. Invariant T cells such as MAIT and iNKT could partly confound zero-insertion analyses, although diverse VJ usage argued against such confounding for most clonotypes.

The library was made by 5' RACE. TCRdb records Illumina HiSeq 2000 as the sequencer. A universal primer binding site was added through template switching, and the final cDNA carried a unique molecular identifier so that TCR cDNA molecules could be counted accurately. Specific primers in the conserved constant-segment region were used to synthesize first-strand cDNA for the TCR alpha and beta chains. To control for contamination, every cDNA library carried two barcodes: a SMART-Mk sample barcode plus Illumina barcodes. TruSeq adapter sequences along with Illumina sample barcodes were introduced in two successive PCR steps. TCR alpha and beta cDNA libraries were sequenced on the Illumina HiSeq platform with custom primers. Per the authors' processing: MiGEC was used to process raw reads and extract unique molecular identifiers, and MiXCR was used to find CDR3 positions. For each individual, recombination models were inferred using an EM algorithm with the repgenHMM and IGoR tools. Shared clonotypes were analyzed with the tcR package in R, and sharing was normalized by the product of cloneset sizes. Out-of-frame nonproductive sequences were analyzed to study raw recombination free of thymic and clonal selection effects. TCRdb ran its own pipeline on the public reads, namely fastp trimming at Q25 and MiXCR clone calling, and kept in-frame beta chains. Every CDR3 protein is listed once, alongside the most common genes and DNA of its rows. The V and J calls shown here were made by TCRdb, not taken from the authors' results. This sample gives fewer than 550,000 distinct CDR3 sequences in total; roughly 15% of them show up just once. Around 0.4% of the sample goes to the ten largest clones.

Every donor was a healthy Caucasian. The twin cohort consisted of three pairs of female monozygotic twins, all aged 18 to 29 years. Positive isolation kits from Invitrogen were used to isolate CD4+ and CD8+ T cell populations. The sample was also reused in another study, on yellow fever vaccine responses in identical twins. The second study also describes: According to the authors, in identical twins the way T cells responded to vaccination appeared partly convergent and partly personalized. The study precisely tracked vaccine-responding T cell clones in identical twins.

The sequencing sample was made of CD4+ T cells sorted from blood. This TCR was recovered from a woman aged 18-30 years in good health. The rearranged segments are TRBV25-1 and TRBJ2-2, with the D gene uncertain. The nucleotides read TGTGCCAGCAGTTTCCCAAGACAAGCGAACACCGGGGAGCTGTTTTTT. This encodes CASSFPRQANTGELFF.